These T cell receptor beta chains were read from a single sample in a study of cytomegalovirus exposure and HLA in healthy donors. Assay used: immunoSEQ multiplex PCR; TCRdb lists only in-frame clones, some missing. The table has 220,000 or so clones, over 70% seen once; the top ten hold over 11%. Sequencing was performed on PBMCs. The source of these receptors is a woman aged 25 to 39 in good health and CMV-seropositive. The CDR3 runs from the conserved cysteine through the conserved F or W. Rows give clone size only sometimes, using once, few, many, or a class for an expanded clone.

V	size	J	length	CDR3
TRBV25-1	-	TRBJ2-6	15	CASSSAWAVRSVLTF
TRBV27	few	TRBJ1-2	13	CASSSRQGLGYTF
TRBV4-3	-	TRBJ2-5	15	CASSQGGTREETQYF
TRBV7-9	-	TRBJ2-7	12	CASSLSSYEQYF
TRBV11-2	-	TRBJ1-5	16	CASSLDWGGTNQPQHF
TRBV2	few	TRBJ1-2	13	CASSWDRGPGYTF
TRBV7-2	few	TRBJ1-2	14	CASSLTGTGYGYTF
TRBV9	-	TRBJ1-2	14	CASSEWDESYGYTF
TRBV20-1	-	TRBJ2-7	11	CSVGSSYEQYF
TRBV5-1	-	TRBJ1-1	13	CASSPRDVTEAFF
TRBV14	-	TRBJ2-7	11	CASSQVNEQYF
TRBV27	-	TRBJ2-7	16	CASSRTQTSGYYEQYF
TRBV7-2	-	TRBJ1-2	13	CASSLMGMYGYTF
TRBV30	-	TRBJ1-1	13	CAWSDDYGAEAFF
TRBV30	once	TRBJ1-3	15	CAWGPGPSSGNTIYF
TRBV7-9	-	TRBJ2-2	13	CASSPIGAGELFF
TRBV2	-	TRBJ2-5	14	CASRPSKGLETQYF
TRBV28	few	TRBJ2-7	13	CASSFDRDNEQYF
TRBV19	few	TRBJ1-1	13	CASMGTVFTEAFF
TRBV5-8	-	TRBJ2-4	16	CASSLVWELAKNIQYF
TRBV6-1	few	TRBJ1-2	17	CASSATGLGDFDYGYTF
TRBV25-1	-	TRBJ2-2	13	CASSAANTGELFF
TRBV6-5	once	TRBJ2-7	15	CASRGAGTGAYEQYF
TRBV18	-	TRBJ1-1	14	CASSQGTGNTEAFF
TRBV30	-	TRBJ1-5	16	CACSPGAGVDNQPQHF
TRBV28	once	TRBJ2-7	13	CASMRDQPNGQYF
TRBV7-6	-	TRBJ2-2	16	CASSLEGSGNTGELFF
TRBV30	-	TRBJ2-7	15	CAWSALGTGGYEQYF
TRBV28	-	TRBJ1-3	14	CASDSNLSGNTIYF
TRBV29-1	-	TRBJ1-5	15	CSVALSDGEYQPQHF
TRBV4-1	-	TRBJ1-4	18	CASSQDKPGQATNEKLFF
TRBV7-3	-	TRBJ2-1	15	CASSPPDGHVNEQFF
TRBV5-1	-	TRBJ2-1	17	CASSLVPSGMGYNEQFF
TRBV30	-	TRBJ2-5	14	CAWEPGLAVETQYF
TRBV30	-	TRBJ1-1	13	CVLAVGAGTEAFF
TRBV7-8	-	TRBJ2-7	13	CASSPDTGYEQYF
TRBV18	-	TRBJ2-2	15	CASSPGLADTGELFF
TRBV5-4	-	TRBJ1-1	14	CASSLQGTYTEAFF
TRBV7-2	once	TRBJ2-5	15	CASSGSGRGRETQYF
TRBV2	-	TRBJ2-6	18	CASLIWGSDRSGANVLTF
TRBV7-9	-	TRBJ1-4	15	CASSVLDNNNEKLFF
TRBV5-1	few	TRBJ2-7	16	CASRRWGQGGFYEQYF
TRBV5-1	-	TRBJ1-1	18	CASSLGQGVGVMNTEAFF
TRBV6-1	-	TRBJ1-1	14	CASSVTWGDTEAFF
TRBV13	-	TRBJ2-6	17	CASTTMGRRSGANVLTF